Below, 30 T cell receptor beta chains from the same sample are listed, as sequenced in a study of shared clonotypes between healthy human individuals (dated by TCRdb to the early 2020s). CD8 naive samples were obtained by positive selection for CCR7 among CD45RO-negative cells, yielding a CD45RA+CCR7+ population from which TemRA cells were excluded. The library was prepared using the immunoSEQ multiplex PCR assay. Not all clones reach the TCRdb copy of this immuneACCESS table, which keeps in-frame sequences only. Checked studies attribute under half of the gap to unresolved V genes and leave the rest unexplained. Here the sample has hundreds of thousands of clones; around 96% occur a single time. The ten largest clones take up roughly 0.12% of the sample. Sequenced input: naive CD8+ T cells sorted from blood. This specimen's cell subset or site label, per the study, means: CD45RA+CCR7+. These receptors all stem from a woman aged 25 to 39 in good health.

V gene TRBV2 combines with J gene TRBJ2-3; TRBD2 matches 7 bases. Germline assignment: CDR1 SNHLY and CDR2 FYNNEI. The CDR3 loop spans 16 amino acids. V lost 2 bases to trimming and J lost 2 bases; unmatched junction nucleotides: 7. CDR3 nucleotide sequence: TGTGCCAGCAGTGAATTGGGAGGGAGTTTCACAGATACGCAGTATTTT. Translating gives CASSELGGSFTDTQYF.

The V and J genes are TRBV2 and TRBJ2-5; D not certain. The germline V and J ends were trimmed by 3 bases and 2 bases, with 13 bases remaining between them. The CDR3 length is 15 residues. The V gene's germline CDR1 is SNHLY and CDR2 FYNNEI. The CDR3: CASSDLAELQETQYF. The CDR3 nucleotides read TGTGCCAGCAGTGATTTGGCGGAGCTACAAGAGACCCAGTACTTC.

The chain combines TRBV15 with TRBJ1-1, with TRBD1 as a possible D gene (5 bases). Looked up from germline, CDR1 is LNHNV and CDR2 is YYDKDF (reference sequence). Trimming took 5 bases from V and 0 from J, leaving 22 bases between them. The CDR3 is made up of 18 amino acids. The CDR3 here is CATSGGTGLSLLNTEAFF. CDR3 coding DNA: TGTGCCACCAGCGGAGGGACGGGTTTATCCCTGCTGAACACTGAAGCTTTCTTT.

The rearrangement uses TRBV27 and TRBJ2-5; D is undetermined. This CDR3 has 13 residues. With 5 bases removed from V and 4 bases from J, the gap between germline ends came to 11 bases. Germline V gives CDR1 MNHEY, CDR2 SMNVEV (reference sequence). CDR3 residues: CASSVWHRETQYF. The CDR3 bases are TGTGCCAGCAGTGTCTGGCATCGAGAGACCCAGTACTTC.

The rearrangement uses TRBV9 and TRBJ2-1; 7 bases are shared with TRBD2. J was trimmed by 5 bases and V by 4 bases; bases with no gene match: 9. There are 15 residues in the CDR3. Germline values: CDR1 SGDLS, CDR2 YYNGEE. In nucleotides, the CDR3 is TGTGCCAGCAGCCGGGAGGACGGGCCCAACAATGAGCAGTTCTTC. Translated: CASSREDGPNNEQFF. Variable domain in full (rest from reference TRBV9 and TRBJ2-1): DSGVTQTPKHLITATGQRVTLRCSPRSGDLSVYWYQQSLDQGLQFLIQYYNGEERAKGNILERFSAQQFPDLHSELNLSSLELGDSALYFCASSREDGPNNEQFFGPGTRLTVL.

This chain connects TRBV23-1 to TRBJ2-3, with 8 bases fitting TRBD1. TRBV23-1 is placed among ORFs of uncertain function. V was clipped by 10 bases and J by 5 bases; unmatched bases: 11. This CDR3 spans 14 amino acids. The DNA of the CDR3 is TGCGCCATGAAGGGACAGGCGATGGTAGATACGCAGTATTTT. Translated, it gives CAMKGQAMVDTQYF.

The rearrangement joins TRBV18 to TRBJ1-2; 9 bases match TRBD1. Germline values: CDR1 KGHSH, CDR2 LQKENI. The CDR3 extends over 15 amino acids. The junction had 7 bases not matched to a gene; V was cut back by 4 bases and J by 4 bases. The CDR3 loop reads CASSLPGQGPYGYTF. The CDR3 DNA reads as TGTGCCAGCTCACTCCCGGGACAGGGTCCCTATGGCTACACCTTC.

The CDR3 DNA sequence: TGTGCCAGTAGTATCGAAGATGAGGGGAGGCCTAATGAAAAACTGTTTTTT. It encodes CASSIEDEGRPNEKLFF. The V and J genes are TRBV19 and TRBJ1-4; possible D gene TRBD1, 5 bases. From germline, CDR1 is LNHDA and CDR2 SQIVND (reference sequence). The CDR3 runs 17 residues. The germline V and J ends were trimmed by 3 bases and 3 bases, with 17 bases remaining between them.

The chain carries TRBV5-1 and TRBJ2-5; TRBD2 aligns across 9 bases. The junction had 17 bases not matched to a gene; V was cut back by 4 bases and J by 10 bases. Germline CDR1 SGHRS, CDR2 YFSETQ. This CDR3 is 16 amino acids long. This CDR3 is CASSGVAGEDLVGQYF. The DNA for the CDR3 is TGCGCCAGCAGCGGGGTAGCGGGAGAGGACCTGGTGGGCCAGTACTTC.

In this sample, this clone turned up a few times. The CDR3 DNA follows: TGTGCCAGCACCTCGCGGGGACAGGGTTTCAGTTCCCGCAGCTACACCTTC. Encoded protein: CASTSRGQGFSSRSYTF. V and J are TRBV28 and TRBJ1-2; 9 bases are a match to TRBD1. Germline trimming cut 7 bases from V and 9 bases from J; bases unmatched to any gene: 21. Germline CDR1 is MDHEN and CDR2 is SYDVKM. CDR3 length equals 17 residues.

J is TRBJ1-5 and V is TRBV23-1; 7 nucleotides match TRBD1. TRBV23-1 is given ORF status, its function remaining uncertain. The CDR3 covers 15 residues. The junction had 12 bases not matched to a gene; V was cut back by 6 bases and J by 7 bases. The CDR3 spells CASSLADRRWQPQHF. In DNA form, the CDR3 reads TGCGCCAGCAGCCTCGCGGACAGGCGTTGGCAGCCCCAGCATTTT.

The V and J genes are TRBV2 and TRBJ1-2, with D possibly TRBD1 on 5 matching bases. V lost 3 bases to trimming and J lost 4 bases, with 12 bases between them. The germline V gene encodes CDR1 SNHLY and CDR2 FYNNEI. CDR3 length equals 14 residues. CDR3 nucleotide sequence: TGTGCCAGCAGTGAGGGGCGGCAGATCTATGGCTACACCTTC. It encodes CASSEGRQIYGYTF.

This clone came up once. The chain uses TRBV19 and TRBJ2-5, with no clear D. Trimming cost V 3 bases and J 1 base, with 21 bases left between them. The CDR3 spans 18 residues. Germline-derived CDR1 and CDR2 are LNHDA and SQIVND (reference sequence). The CDR3 protein is CASSMFSGLVLAQETQYF. In DNA form, the CDR3 reads TGTGCCAGTAGTATGTTCTCCGGGCTAGTTTTAGCCCAAGAGACCCAGTACTTC.

V and J are TRBV25-1 and TRBJ2-1; D call uncertain. The V end was cut by 9 bases, the J end by 7 bases, with 10 bases between. The CDR3 totals 11 residues. Germline lookup yields CDR1 MGHDK and CDR2 SYGVNS. The CDR3 DNA follows: TGTGCCAGTAGTCAGGTGAATGAGCAGTTCTTC. Translating it yields CASSQVNEQFF.

The V gene is TRBV5-6, the J gene TRBJ2-5; D perhaps matches TRBD2 (5 bases). V was trimmed by 0 bases and J by 5 bases, leaving 11 bases between them. CDR1 SGHDT and CDR2 YYEEEE come from the germline V gene. This CDR3 contains 14 residues. The CDR3 coding sequence is TGTGCCAGCAGCTTGGGACTAAAATCGGAGACCCAGTACTTC. Protein product: CASSLGLKSETQYF. The whole variable domain, remainder taken from reference TRBV5-6 and TRBJ2-5, is DAGVTQSPTHLIKTRGQQVTLRCSPKSGHDTVSWYQQALGQGPQFIFQYYEEEERQRGNFPDRFSGHQFPNYSSELNVNALLLGDSALYLCASSLGLKSETQYFGPGTRLLVL.

A single count supports this clone. V is TRBV10-3 and J is TRBJ2-7; 8 bases are a match to TRBD1. Trimming at V came to 6 bases and at J to 4 bases, leaving 5 bases not matched to a gene. Germline V gene data show CDR1 as ENHRY and CDR2 as SYGVKD. The CDR3 length is 13 residues. CDR3 DNA sequence: TGTGCCATCAGCGCGGACAGGGTGTACGAGCAGTACTTC. It yields the protein CAISADRVYEQYF.

The V gene is TRBV5-4, the J gene TRBJ2-5; D gene unclear. Looked up from germline, CDR1 is SGHNT and CDR2 is YYREEE (reference sequence). V was shortened by 4 bases and J by 2 bases, with 9 bases between the two germline ends. This CDR3 comprises 13 residues. DNA of the CDR3: TGTGCCAGCAGCCGCCAACAGCAAGAGACCCAGTACTTC. It is translated as CASSRQQQETQYF.

This chain links TRBV2 with TRBJ1-2; D is perhaps TRBD1 (5 bases). The V gene lost 0 bases and the J gene lost 4 bases, with 15 bases spanning the gap. The CDR3 is 16 residues long. The germline V gene encodes CDR1 SNHLY and CDR2 FYNNEI. The CDR3 DNA sequence: TGTGCCAGCAGTGAAGCGCTTCGGGAGACAGCCTATGGCTACACCTTC. It translates to CASSEALRETAYGYTF.

The chain employs TRBV4-1 and TRBJ2-1; D might be TRBD1 (6 bases). Germline CDR1 is MGHRA and CDR2 is YSYEKL. The CDR3 is made up of 14 amino acids. Trimming cost V 0 bases and J 14 bases, with 17 bases left between them. The CDR3 sequence: CASSQEALAPGEFF. The CDR3 coding sequence is TGCGCCAGCAGCCAAGAGGCTCTGGCACCAGGGGAGTTCTTC.

The chain links TRBV15 to TRBJ2-5; D is perhaps TRBD2 (7 bases). The ends were cut back, 3 bases at V and 3 bases at J, with 17 bases in the middle. The CDR3 contains 16 residues. The germline V gene encodes CDR1 LNHNV and CDR2 YYDKDF (reference sequence). In DNA form, the CDR3 reads TGTGCCACCAGCAGGGGAGGGGGGGCTAAAGAAGAGACCCAGTACTTC. It specifies CATSRGGGAKEETQYF.

The CDR3 DNA reads TGTGCCAGCAGCTTCGGGGGGTCGGGGTACGAGCAGTACTTC. The encoded protein is CASSFGGSGYEQYF. The rearrangement links TRBV2 to TRBJ2-7; 7 nucleotides align to TRBD2. The CDR3 is made up of 14 amino acids. V shed 6 bases, J shed 4 bases, and the junction held 9 bases outside the gene matches. Looked up from germline, CDR1 is SNHLY and CDR2 is FYNNEI.

V is TRBV29-1 and J is TRBJ2-7; 8 bases map to TRBD1. This CDR3 has 13 residues. Germline V lookup: CDR1 SQVTM, CDR2 ANQGSEA. V was clipped by 4 bases and J by 5 bases; unmatched bases: 7. The CDR3 DNA reads as TGCAGCGTTGCCTCAGGGGGCCTGGACGAGCAGTACTTC. This gives the protein CSVASGGLDEQYF.

The chain employs TRBV19 and TRBJ2-1, with 9 bases identical to TRBD2. Unmatched junction bases numbered 1, after V lost 1 base and J lost 6 bases. Germline CDR1 LNHDA, CDR2 SQIVND (reference sequence). CDR3 length: 14 residues. In nucleotides, the CDR3 is TGTGCCAGTAGTATAGCGGGACTAGCCAATGAGCAGTTCTTC. It encodes CASSIAGLANEQFF.

The gene calls are TRBV5-6 and TRBJ2-1, with 8 bases identical to TRBD2. CDR3 length: 15 amino acids. J gave up 3 bases and V 3 bases, and 5 bases lay outside the gene matches. The germline V gene encodes CDR1 SGHDT and CDR2 YYEEEE. CDR3 in amino acids: CASSSASGHYNEQFF. In DNA form, the CDR3 reads TGTGCCAGCAGCTCCGCTAGCGGGCACTACAATGAGCAGTTCTTC.

The chain has TRBV13 and TRBJ1-6; weak D call: TRBD1 (5 bases). The germline gives CDR1 PRHDT, CDR2 FYEKMQ (reference sequence). The CDR3 totals 13 residues. Deletions cut 5 bases from V and 14 bases from J, with 16 bases between. CDR3 protein: CASSHATDRTLHF. The CDR3 bases are TGTGCCAGCAGCCACGCGACAGATCGGACCCTCCACTTT.

On this clone itself: One end of the junction varies from germline; a read error may be responsible. The chain uses TRBV7-8 and TRBJ2-5; D is perhaps TRBD2 (8 bases). Per the germline V gene, CDR1 is SGHVS and CDR2 is FQNEAQ. The CDR3 spans 16 residues. The CDR3 DNA is TGTGCCAGCAGCCTCGGACTAGCAGGGGGGGAAGAAACCCAGTACTTC. Translated: CASSLGLAGGEETQYF.

V is TRBV7-8 and J is TRBJ2-7; 10 bases agree with TRBD2. J was trimmed by 3 bases and V by 5 bases; bases with no gene match: 7. Germline V gene lookup returns CDR1 SGHVS and CDR2 FQNEAQ. CDR3 size: 15 residues. The CDR3 sequence: CASSQGLAVDYEQYF. In DNA, the CDR3 is TGTGCCAGCAGCCAAGGACTAGCGGTTGACTACGAGCAGTACTTC.

The chain joins TRBV7-8 to TRBJ2-3; 7 bases are shared with TRBD2. This CDR3 contains 15 residues. V was clipped by 5 bases and J by 5 bases; unmatched bases: 10. The germline gives CDR1 SGHVS, CDR2 FQNEAQ. The CDR3 loop reads CASSPVRGLGDTQYF. The CDR3 coding sequence is TGTGCCAGCAGCCCGGTGCGCGGACTAGGAGATACGCAGTATTTT. The variable domain in full, completed from reference TRBV7-8 and TRBJ2-3, reads GAGVSQSPRYKVAKRGQDVALRCDPISGHVSLFWYQQALGQGPEFLTYFQNEAQLDKSGLPSDRFFAERPEGSVSTLKIQRTQQEDSAVYLCASSPVRGLGDTQYFGPGTRLTVL.

The V call is TRBV6-6, the J call TRBJ2-1; 8 positions agree with TRBD2. Germline V CDR1 and CDR2: MNHNY, SVGAGI (reference sequence). CDR3 size: 11 residues. V shed 7 bases, J shed 12 bases, and the junction held 5 bases outside the gene matches. The CDR3 DNA follows: TGTGCCAGCACCGGGGGGGCGGCGCAGTTCTTC. Its protein is CASTGGAAQFF.

The chain joins TRBV4-1 to TRBJ2-1; 11 nucleotides match TRBD2. The germline V gene encodes CDR1 MGHRA and CDR2 YSYEKL. The CDR3 runs 17 residues. With 0 bases clipped from V and 7 bases from J, the junction kept 8 bases outside the gene matches. CDR3 in amino acids: CASSQDRTSGSRNEQFF. CDR3 DNA sequence: TGCGCCAGCAGCCAAGATCGTACTAGCGGGAGCAGGAATGAGCAGTTCTTC.